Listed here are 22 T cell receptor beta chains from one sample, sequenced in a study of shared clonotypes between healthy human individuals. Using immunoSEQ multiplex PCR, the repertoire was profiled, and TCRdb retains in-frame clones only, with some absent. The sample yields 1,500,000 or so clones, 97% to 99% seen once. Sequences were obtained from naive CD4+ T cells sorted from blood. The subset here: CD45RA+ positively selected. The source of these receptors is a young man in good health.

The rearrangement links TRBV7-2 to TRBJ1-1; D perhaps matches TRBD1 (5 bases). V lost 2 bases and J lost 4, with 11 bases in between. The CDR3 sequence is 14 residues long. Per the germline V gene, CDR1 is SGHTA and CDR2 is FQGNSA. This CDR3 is CASSLKAGITEAFF. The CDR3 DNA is TGTGCCAGCAGCTTAAAGGCAGGGATCACTGAAGCTTTCTTT.

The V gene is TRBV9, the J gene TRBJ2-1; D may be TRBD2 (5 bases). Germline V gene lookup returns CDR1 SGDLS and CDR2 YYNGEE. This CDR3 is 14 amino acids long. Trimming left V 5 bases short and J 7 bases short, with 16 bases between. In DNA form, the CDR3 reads TGTGCCAGCAGTTCACCGGACTTTCGAAATGAGCAGTTCTTC. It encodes CASSSPDFRNEQFF.

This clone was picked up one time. This chain's CDR3 is CASSQSSGSTDTQYF. The CDR3 coding sequence is TGTGCCAGCAGCCAATCGTCGGGGAGCACAGATACGCAGTATTTT. The V call is TRBV7-9, the J call TRBJ2-3; a weak D match, TRBD2 (5 bases). V was shortened by 5 bases and J by 0 bases, with 12 bases between the two germline ends. Germline CDR1 SEHNR, CDR2 FQNEAQ (reference sequence). This CDR3 region has 15 residues.

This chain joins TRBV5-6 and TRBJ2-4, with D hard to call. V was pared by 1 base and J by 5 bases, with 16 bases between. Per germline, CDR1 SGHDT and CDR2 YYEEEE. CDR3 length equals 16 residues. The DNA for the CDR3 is TGTGCCAGCAGCTTGTGGCAGCCCTTTGGCCAAAACATTCAGTACTTC. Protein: CASSLWQPFGQNIQYF.

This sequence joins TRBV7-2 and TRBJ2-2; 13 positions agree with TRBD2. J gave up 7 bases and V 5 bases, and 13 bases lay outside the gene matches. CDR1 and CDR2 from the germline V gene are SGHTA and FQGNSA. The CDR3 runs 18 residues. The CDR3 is CASSISPGLAGFGGELFF. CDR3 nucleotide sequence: TGTGCCAGCAGCATTTCGCCGGGACTAGCGGGGTTCGGCGGGGAGCTGTTTTTT.

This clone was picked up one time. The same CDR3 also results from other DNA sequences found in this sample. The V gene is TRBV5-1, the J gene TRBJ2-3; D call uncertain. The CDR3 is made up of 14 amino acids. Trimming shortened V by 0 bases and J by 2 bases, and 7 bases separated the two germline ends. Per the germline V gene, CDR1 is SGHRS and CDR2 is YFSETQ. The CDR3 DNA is TGCGCCAGCAGCTTGGAGAGCCCCACAGATACGCAGTATTTT. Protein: CASSLESPTDTQYF.

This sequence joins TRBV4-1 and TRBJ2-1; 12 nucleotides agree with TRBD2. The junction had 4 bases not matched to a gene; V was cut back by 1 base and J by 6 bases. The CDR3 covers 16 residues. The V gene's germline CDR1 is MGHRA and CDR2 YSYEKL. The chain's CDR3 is CASSQVRTSGTNEQFF. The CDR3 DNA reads TGCGCCAGCAGCCAAGTCAGGACTAGCGGGACCAATGAGCAGTTCTTC.

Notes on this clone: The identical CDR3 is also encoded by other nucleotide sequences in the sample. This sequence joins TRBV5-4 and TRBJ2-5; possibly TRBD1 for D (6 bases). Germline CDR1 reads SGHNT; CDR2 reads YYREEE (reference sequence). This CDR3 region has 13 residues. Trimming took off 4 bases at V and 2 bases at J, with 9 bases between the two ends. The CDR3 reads CASSVDRQETQYF. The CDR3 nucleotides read TGTGCCAGCAGCGTGGACAGACAAGAGACCCAGTACTTC.

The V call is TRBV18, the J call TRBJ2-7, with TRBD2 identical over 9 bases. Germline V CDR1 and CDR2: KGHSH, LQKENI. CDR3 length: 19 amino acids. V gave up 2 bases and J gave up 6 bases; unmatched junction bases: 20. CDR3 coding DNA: TGTGCCAGCTCACCAAGAGCTAGCGGGATGGGAGCAGGCTCTACCGAGCAGTACTTC. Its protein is CASSPRASGMGAGSTEQYF.

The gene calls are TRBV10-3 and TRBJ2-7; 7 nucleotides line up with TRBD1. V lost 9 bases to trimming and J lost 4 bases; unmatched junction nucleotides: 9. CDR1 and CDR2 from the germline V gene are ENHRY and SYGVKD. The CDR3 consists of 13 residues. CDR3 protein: CAIQGSPGYEQYF. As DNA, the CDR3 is TGTGCCATACAGGGGAGCCCCGGGTACGAGCAGTACTTC.

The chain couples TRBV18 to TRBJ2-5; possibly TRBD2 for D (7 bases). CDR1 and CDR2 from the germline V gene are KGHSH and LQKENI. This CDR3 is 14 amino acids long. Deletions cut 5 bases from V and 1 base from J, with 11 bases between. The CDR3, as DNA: TGTGCCAGCTCAGGGAGGGGGTTCCAAGAGACCCAGTACTTC. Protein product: CASSGRGFQETQYF.

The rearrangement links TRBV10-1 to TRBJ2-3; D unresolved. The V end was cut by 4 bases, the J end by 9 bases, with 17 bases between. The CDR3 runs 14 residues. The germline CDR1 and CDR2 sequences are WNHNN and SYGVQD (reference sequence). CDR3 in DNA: TGCGCCAGCAGTGCCTCTCTAGAGGCGTGGACGCAGTATTTT. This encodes CASSASLEAWTQYF.

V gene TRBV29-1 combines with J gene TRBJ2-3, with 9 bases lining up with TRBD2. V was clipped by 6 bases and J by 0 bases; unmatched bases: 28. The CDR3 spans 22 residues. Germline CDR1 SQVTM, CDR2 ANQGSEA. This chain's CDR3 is CSVRRSSLISGRGWGSTDTQYF. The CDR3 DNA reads TGCAGCGTCAGAAGATCGAGTTTGATTAGCGGGAGAGGGTGGGGTAGCACAGATACGCAGTATTTT.

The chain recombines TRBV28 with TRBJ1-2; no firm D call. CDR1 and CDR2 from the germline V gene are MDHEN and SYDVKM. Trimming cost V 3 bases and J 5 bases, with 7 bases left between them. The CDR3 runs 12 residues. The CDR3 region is CASSFAGYGYTF. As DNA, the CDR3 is TGTGCCAGCAGTTTCGCAGGATATGGCTACACCTTC.

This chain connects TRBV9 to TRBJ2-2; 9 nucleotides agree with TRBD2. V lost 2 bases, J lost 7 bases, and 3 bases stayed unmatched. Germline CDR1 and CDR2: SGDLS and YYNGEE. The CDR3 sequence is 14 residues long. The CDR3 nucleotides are TGTGCCAGCAGCGTCACGACTAGCGGCGGGGAGCTGTTTTTT. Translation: CASSVTTSGGELFF.

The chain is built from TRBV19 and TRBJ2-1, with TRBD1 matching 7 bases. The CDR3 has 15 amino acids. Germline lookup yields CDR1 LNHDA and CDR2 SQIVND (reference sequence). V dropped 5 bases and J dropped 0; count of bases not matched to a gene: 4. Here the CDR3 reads CASSSRQGSYNEQFF. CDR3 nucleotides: TGTGCCAGTAGTTCGCGACAGGGCTCCTACAATGAGCAGTTCTTC.

The DNA of the CDR3 is TGTGCCAGCAGCCCGAAGGAAGATTTTTGGGACAGGAGATACGAGCAGTACTTC. Its translation is CASSPKEDFWDRRYEQYF. The chain uses TRBV14 and TRBJ2-7; the match to TRBD1 covers 8 bases. The CDR3 covers 18 residues. J was trimmed by 4 bases and V by 4 bases; bases with no gene match: 18. CDR1 is SGHDN, CDR2 FVKESK, per germline.

CDR3: CASSPLDRGVLGNQPQHF. The CDR3 DNA is TGTGCCAGCTCACCCCTTGACAGGGGGGTCCTAGGCAATCAGCCCCAGCATTTT. The chain carries TRBV18 and TRBJ1-5; TRBD1 aligns across 9 bases. The junction had 11 bases not matched to a gene; V was cut back by 3 bases and J by 2 bases. The CDR3 spans 18 residues. CDR1 is KGHSH, CDR2 LQKENI, per germline.

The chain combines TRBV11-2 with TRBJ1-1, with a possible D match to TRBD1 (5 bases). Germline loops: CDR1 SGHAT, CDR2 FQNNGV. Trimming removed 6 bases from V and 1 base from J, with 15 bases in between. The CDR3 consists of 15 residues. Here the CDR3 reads CASSSLAGKNTEAFF. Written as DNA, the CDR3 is TGTGCCAGCAGTTCCTTGGCAGGGAAGAACACTGAAGCTTTCTTT. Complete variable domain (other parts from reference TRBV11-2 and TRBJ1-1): EAGVAQSPRYKIIEKRQSVAFWCNPISGHATLYWYQQILGQGPKLLIQFQNNGVVDDSQLPKDRFSAERLKGVDSTLKIQPAKLEDSAVYLCASSSLAGKNTEAFFGQGTRLTVV.

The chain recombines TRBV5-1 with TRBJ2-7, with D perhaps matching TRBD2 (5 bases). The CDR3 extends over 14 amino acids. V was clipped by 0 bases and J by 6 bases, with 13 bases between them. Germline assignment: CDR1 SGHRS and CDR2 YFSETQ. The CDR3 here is CASSLEGSVSEQYF. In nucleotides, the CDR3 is TGCGCCAGCAGCTTGGAGGGTAGCGTCAGCGAGCAGTACTTC.

CDR3 amino acids: CASSEGAPGAGRQFF. The CDR3 DNA follows: TGCGCCAGCAGTGAGGGAGCCCCGGGCGCGGGAAGGCAGTTCTTC. The chain recombines TRBV10-1 with TRBJ2-1; possibly TRBD2 for D (6 bases). Per the germline V gene, CDR1 is WNHNN and CDR2 is SYGVQD (reference sequence). V lost 2 bases and J lost 12, with 20 bases in between. The CDR3 contains 15 residues.

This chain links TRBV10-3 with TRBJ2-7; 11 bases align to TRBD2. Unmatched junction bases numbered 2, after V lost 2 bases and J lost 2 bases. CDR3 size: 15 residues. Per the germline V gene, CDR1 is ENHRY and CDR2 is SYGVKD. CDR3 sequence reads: CAISEGLAGPYEQYF. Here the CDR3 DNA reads TGTGCCATCAGTGAGGGACTAGCGGGTCCCTACGAGCAGTACTTC.